The sequence of this TCR beta chain was determined in a study of T cells after yellow fever vaccination (dated by TCRdb to about 2019). Describing the broader study: Libraries from fractions with low cell numbers were prepared with the SMART-Seq v4 Ultra Low Input RNA kit. Bulk TCR alpha and beta repertoires were sequenced longitudinally to track T-cell clones before and after primary and booster YFV17D yellow fever vaccination. Two healthy male donors made up the cohort, one aged 18 to 29 years and the other aged 30 to 40 years. Blood was drawn at multiple timepoints before and after primary and secondary immunization, with bulk PBMC replicates and cell subsets isolated. What the work shows at the level of the full study, not this receptor alone: After the booster, most clones that had expanded after primary vaccination were detected again (approximately 96% of CD4 and 88% of CD8), suggesting broad maintenance of memory. The study included only a couple of donors, which limits how far the findings can be generalized. Computational filtering was needed because FACS-sorted repertoires could contain abundant contaminating clonotypes from the bulk population. Compared with the primary T-cell response, the secondary T-cell response was faster but weaker, reaching its peak on day 5 rather than on day 15. A small fraction of clonotypes appeared in both the CD4 and CD8 compartments, likely as a result of convergent recombination.

Only a few counts were recorded for this clonotype. Its cognate antigen has yet to be identified. No base quality values were provided; no much bigger clone lies one nucleotide off. Ends trimmed: V by 4 bases, J by 0 bases; bases unmatched to a gene: 5. According to the germline V gene, CDR1 reads SGHRS and CDR2 reads YFSETQ. From the cysteine through the phenylalanine, the CDR3 covers 15 amino acids. The read is trimmed to its CDR3 DNA, 45 bases read in frame from base 1. In light of the paper, this sample's treatment or condition label describes: live attenuated yellow fever vaccine strain. A standard Ficoll-Paque protocol was used to isolate PBMCs from peripheral blood. Dynabeads CD4 and CD8 positive selection kits were used to isolate CD4 and CD8 T-cell fractions. TriZol was used to extract RNA from bulk PBMCs, from CD4 and CD8 fractions, and from dextramer-positive and dextramer-negative fractions.

Sequenced on an Illumina NovaSeq 6000. TCR cDNA was synthesized by 5'RACE template switching, through which a universal primer site and unique molecular identifiers were introduced. Priming for cDNA synthesis came from both the TCR alpha and TCR beta constant segments. Library amplification involved two PCR steps, and the second step added sample barcodes and sequencing adapters. Sequencing of libraries was done on Illumina HiSeq 2500 (2x100 bp) or NovaSeq (2x150 bp). Per the authors' processing: MIGEC handled demultiplexing of reads and collapsing into UMI consensus sequences, while MiXCR performed V(D)J alignment. Using edgeR on replicate PBMC samples, clonotypes were called vaccine-responding if FDR was below 0.01 and the log2 fold change was above 5 up to day 15. Each bulk clonotype was labeled CD4 or CD8 based on which sequenced repertoire, CD4 or CD8, contained the clonotype at higher abundance. The public reads were reanalyzed by TCRdb: fastp trimming at Q25, MiXCR alignment, in-frame beta chains only. Rows with one shared CDR3 protein collapse into an entry with the most common genes and DNA. These V and J calls are TCRdb output, not the study's own analysis. The sample table lists about 340,000 distinct CDR3 sequences, 12% of them with a count of one. The ten largest clones take up 2.5% to 4% of the sample.

This TCR was recovered from a man younger than 35 who received the YFV17D yellow fever vaccine. The input for sequencing was CD4+ T cells sorted from PBMCs, taken 15 days after the yellow fever booster vaccination. The rearranged chain carries TRBV5-1 and TRBJ1-1, with 8 central nucleotides matching TRBD1. The bases read TGCGCCAGCAGCGCAGCAGGGGGCATGAACACTGAAGCTTTCTTT. This sequence encodes CASSAAGGMNTEAFF.